This record looks at one T cell receptor beta chain sequence and its context. This sample was included in a study of T cells in Graves' hyperthyroidism and ophthalmopathy. The CDR3 has 13 residues. Trimming took 5 bases from V and 4 from J, leaving 11 bases between them. The germline CDR1 and CDR2 sequences are MNHEY and SMNVEV (reference sequence). Amplified TCR beta CDR3 regions derived from RNA transcripts. The HTBI primer set served for first-round RT-PCR of the TCR CDR3. TCRdb ran MiXCR on the multiplex PCR reads and lists one entry per CDR3 protein. This sample has about 520,000 distinct CDR3 sequences, with roughly a quarter found just once. Clinical Activity Scores of at least 3, NOSPECS grades of at least 4 and durations under 3 months characterized ophthalmopathy patients.

Sequencing input: blood. The chain carries TRBV27 and TRBJ1-1; D not certain. The receptor was isolated from a woman aged 25 to 39 with Graves' ophthalmopathy. CDR3: CASSPQSGTEAFF. The CDR3, as DNA: TGTGCCAGCAGTCCCCAAAGTGGCACTGAAGCTTTCTTT.